The entry that follows covers one T cell receptor (beta chain) sequence. Its antigen is unidentified. The entry originates in a study of response to subunit inactivated influenza vaccine. Study-level findings and limits: Researchers suggested that each seasonal influenza vaccination recruits few new T cells.

The germline CDR1 and CDR2 sequences are SGDLS and YYNGEE. The CDR3 covers 16 residues. Trimming took off 2 bases at V and 0 bases at J, with 15 bases between the two ends. TCRdb re-derived calls from the RT-PCR reads in MiXCR, one entry per CDR3 protein. This repertoire shows over 750,000 distinct CDR3 sequences, less than 25% found once; its top ten account for roughly 10%. This clonotype was obtained from a man aged 50 to 59 who received an inactivated influenza vaccine. The sequencing here drew on PBMCs from blood, taken around 5 days after vaccination. The V and J genes are TRBV9 and TRBJ2-7; D is possibly TRBD2 (7 bases). CDR3 in DNA: TGTGCCAGCAGCGTGGGGGAGGGACATCCCTCCTACGAGCAGTACTTC. Translation: CASSVGEGHPSYEQYF.